Below, 4 T cell receptor beta chains from the same sample are listed, as sequenced in a study of T cells in Graves' hyperthyroidism and ophthalmopathy. Template material for amplifying TCR beta CDR3 regions consisted of RNA transcripts. TCR CDR3 underwent first-round RT-PCR with the HTBI primer set. TCRdb called the multiplex PCR reads again in MiXCR, with one record for every CDR3 protein. The sample consists of about 400,000 distinct CDR3 sequences, roughly 13% of them appearing once. Sequenced sample: blood. These receptor sequences come from a woman aged 18-29 years with Graves' hyperthyroidism.

CDR3 DNA: TGCGCCAGCAGCTTTTCGGGACAGGAATACGAGCAGTACTTC. Its translation: CASSFSGQEYEQYF. The chain has TRBV5-1 and TRBJ2-7; TRBD1 matches at 8 bases. The germline gives CDR1 SGHRS, CDR2 YFSETQ. The CDR3 length is 14 residues. The V gene end was trimmed by 2 bases and the J gene end by 4 bases; junction bases not matched to a gene: 5.

This clonotype was observed at least ten times. The DNA of the CDR3 is TGCGCCAGCAGTGAGCCCGGGGCGGGTCAGCCCCAGCATTTT. Translation: CASSEPGAGQPQHF. The genes are TRBV10-2 and TRBJ1-5, with D perhaps TRBD1 (5 bases). The CDR3 runs 14 residues. The V gene's germline CDR1 is WSHSY and CDR2 SAAADI. V dropped 2 bases and J dropped 6 bases, with 11 bases sitting between them.

This clonotype was seen repeatedly, ten times or more. The chain joins TRBV2 to TRBJ1-2, with 8 nucleotides matching TRBD1. The CDR3 runs to 15 residues. Per germline, CDR1 SNHLY and CDR2 FYNNEI. The V and J ends lost 7 bases and 1 base, in that order; junction bases with no gene match: 8. CDR3 protein: CASTYGTGLNYGYTF. In DNA, the CDR3 is TGTGCCAGCACATACGGGACAGGCCTTAACTATGGCTACACCTTC.

In this sample, this clonotype turned up many times. The chain couples TRBV29-1 to TRBJ2-5; D is unclear. Germline V gene lookup returns CDR1 SQVTM and CDR2 ANQGSEA. The CDR3 loop spans 14 amino acids. Trimming stripped 3 bases from V and 5 bases from J, with 16 bases between. For the CDR3, the DNA is TGCAGCGTTGAGGGGTTAGCTGGCTGGGAGACCCAGTACTTC. Amino acid sequence: CSVEGLAGWETQYF. Complete variable domain (other parts from reference TRBV29-1 and TRBJ2-5): SAVISQKPSRDICQRGTSLTIQCQVDSQVTMMFWYRQQPGQSLTLIATANQGSEATYESGFVIDKFPISRPNLTFSTLTVSNMSPEDSSIYLCSVEGLAGWETQYFGPGTRLLVL.